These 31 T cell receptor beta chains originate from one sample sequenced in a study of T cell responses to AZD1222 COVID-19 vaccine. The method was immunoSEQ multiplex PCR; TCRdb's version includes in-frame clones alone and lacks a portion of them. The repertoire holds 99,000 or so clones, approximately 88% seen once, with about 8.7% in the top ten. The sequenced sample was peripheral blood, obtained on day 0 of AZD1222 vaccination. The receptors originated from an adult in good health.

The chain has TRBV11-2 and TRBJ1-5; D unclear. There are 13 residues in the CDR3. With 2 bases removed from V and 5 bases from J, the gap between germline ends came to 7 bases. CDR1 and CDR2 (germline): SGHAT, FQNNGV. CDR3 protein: CASSLQSHQPQHF. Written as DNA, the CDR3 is TGTGCCAGCAGCTTACAGAGCCATCAGCCCCAGCATTTT.

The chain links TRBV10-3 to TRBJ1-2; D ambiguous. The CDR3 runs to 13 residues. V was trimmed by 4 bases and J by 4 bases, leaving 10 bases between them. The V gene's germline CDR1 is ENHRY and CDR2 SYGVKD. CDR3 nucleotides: TGTGCCATCAGTGGGGAAAGGACCTATGGCTACACCTTC. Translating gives CAISGERTYGYTF.

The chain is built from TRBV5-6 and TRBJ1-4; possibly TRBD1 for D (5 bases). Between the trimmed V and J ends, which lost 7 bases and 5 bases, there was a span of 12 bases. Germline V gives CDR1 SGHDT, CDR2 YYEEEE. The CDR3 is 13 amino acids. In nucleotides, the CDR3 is TGTGCCAGCTCCGGGACGGAAAATGAAAAACTGTTTTTT. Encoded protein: CASSGTENEKLFF.

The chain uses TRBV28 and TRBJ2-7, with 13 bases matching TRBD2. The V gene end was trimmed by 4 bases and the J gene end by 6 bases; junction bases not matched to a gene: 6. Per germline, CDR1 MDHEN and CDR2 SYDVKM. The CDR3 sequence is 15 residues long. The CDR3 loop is CASSSWTSGGLEQYF. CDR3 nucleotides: TGTGCCAGCAGTTCATGGACTAGCGGGGGCCTCGAGCAGTACTTC.

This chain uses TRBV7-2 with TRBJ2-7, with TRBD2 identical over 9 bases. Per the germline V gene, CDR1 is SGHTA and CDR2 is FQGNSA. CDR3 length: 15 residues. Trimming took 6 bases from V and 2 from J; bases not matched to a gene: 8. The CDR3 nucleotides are TGTGCCAGCAGACCTCGACTAGCGGCCACCTACGAGCAGTACTTC. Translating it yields CASRPRLAATYEQYF.

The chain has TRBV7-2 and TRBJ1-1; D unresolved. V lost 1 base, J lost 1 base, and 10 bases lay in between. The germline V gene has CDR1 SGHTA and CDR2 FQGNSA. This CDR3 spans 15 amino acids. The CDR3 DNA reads TGTGCCAGCAGCTTAGGAGTACGGGAGAACACTGAAGCTTTCTTT. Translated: CASSLGVRENTEAFF.

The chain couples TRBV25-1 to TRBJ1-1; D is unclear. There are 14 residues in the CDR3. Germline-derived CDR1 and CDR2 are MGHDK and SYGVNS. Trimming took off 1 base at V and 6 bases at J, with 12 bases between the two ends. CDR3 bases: TGTGCCAGCAGTGAATCTGGACCCTGGGCTGAAGCTTTCTTT. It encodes CASSESGPWAEAFF.

The CDR3 nucleotides are TGTGCCAGCAGGTCGACCAGGGGCTACGAGCAGTACTTC. This codes for CASRSTRGYEQYF. V gene TRBV28 combines with J gene TRBJ2-7, with D possibly being TRBD1 (6 bases). The V end lost 6 bases, the J end lost 3 bases, and 12 bases lay between the germline ends. This CDR3 contains 13 residues. Germline CDR1 and CDR2: MDHEN and SYDVKM.

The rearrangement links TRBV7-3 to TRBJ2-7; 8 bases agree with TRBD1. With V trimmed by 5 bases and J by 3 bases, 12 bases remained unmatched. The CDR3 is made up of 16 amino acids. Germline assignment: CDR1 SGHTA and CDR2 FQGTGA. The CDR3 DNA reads TGTGCCAGCAGCCCCGTGGGTGGGACAGGTTTCTACGAGCAGTACTTC. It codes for CASSPVGGTGFYEQYF.

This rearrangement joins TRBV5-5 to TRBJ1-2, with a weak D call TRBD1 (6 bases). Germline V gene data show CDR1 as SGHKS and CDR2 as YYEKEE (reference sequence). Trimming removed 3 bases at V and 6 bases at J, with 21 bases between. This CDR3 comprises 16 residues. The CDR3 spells CASSYKTSGGGNGYTF. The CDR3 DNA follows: TGTGCCAGCAGCTACAAAACCTCAGGTGGGGGCAATGGCTACACCTTC.

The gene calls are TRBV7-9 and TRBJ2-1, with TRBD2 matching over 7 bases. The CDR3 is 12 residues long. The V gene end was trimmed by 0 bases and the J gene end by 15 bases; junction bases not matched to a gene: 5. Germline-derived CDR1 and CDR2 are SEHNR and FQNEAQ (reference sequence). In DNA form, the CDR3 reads TGTGCCAGCAGCTTAGCTGGACTAGATGGGTTCTTC. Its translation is CASSLAGLDGFF.

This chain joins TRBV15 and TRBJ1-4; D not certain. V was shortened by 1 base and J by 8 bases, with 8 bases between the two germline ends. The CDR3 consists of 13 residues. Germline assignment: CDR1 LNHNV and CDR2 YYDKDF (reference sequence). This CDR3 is CATSRGGGEKLFF. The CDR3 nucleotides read TGTGCCACCAGCAGAGGGGGAGGGGAAAAACTGTTTTTT. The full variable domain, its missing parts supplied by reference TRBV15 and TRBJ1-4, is DAMVIQNPRYQVTQFGKPVTLSCSQTLNHNVMYWYQQKSSQAPKLLFHYYDKDFNNEADTPDNFQSRRPNTSFCFLDIRSPGLGDTAMYLCATSRGGGEKLFFGSGTQLSVL.

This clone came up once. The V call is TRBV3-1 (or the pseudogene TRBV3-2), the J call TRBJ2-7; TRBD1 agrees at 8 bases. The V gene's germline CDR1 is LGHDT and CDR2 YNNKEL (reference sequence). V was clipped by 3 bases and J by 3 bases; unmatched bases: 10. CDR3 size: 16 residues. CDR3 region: CASSQRGGRGLYEQYF. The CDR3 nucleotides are TGTGCCAGCAGCCAGAGAGGAGGCAGGGGGCTCTACGAGCAGTACTTC.

The CDR3 coding sequence is TGCGCCAGCAGCTTGGCCCCACAGGGGACAACTAATGAAAAACTGTTTTTT. This codes for CASSLAPQGTTNEKLFF. The chain uses TRBV5-1 and TRBJ1-4; 7 bases fit TRBD1. Germline values: CDR1 SGHRS, CDR2 YFSETQ. The CDR3 has 17 amino acids. V lost 0 bases and J lost 0; bases outside the gene matches: 5.

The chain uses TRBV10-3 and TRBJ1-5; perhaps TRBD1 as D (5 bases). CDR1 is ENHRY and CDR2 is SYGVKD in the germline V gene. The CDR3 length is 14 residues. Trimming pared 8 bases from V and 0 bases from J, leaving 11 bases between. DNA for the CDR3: TGTGCCATCGGGGGAGCGATTAGCAATCAGCCCCAGCATTTT. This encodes CAIGGAISNQPQHF.

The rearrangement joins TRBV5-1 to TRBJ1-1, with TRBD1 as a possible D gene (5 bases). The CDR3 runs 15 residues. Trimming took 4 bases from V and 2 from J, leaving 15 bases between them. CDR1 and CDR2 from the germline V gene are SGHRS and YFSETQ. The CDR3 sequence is CASSASTDSNTEAFF. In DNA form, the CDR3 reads TGCGCCAGCAGCGCTTCGACAGATTCTAACACTGAAGCTTTCTTT.

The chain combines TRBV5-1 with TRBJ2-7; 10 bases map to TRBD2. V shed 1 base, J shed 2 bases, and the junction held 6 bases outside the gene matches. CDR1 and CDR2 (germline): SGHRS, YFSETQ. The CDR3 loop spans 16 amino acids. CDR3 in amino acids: CASSLLLAGTAYEQYF. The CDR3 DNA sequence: TGCGCCAGCAGCTTGTTACTAGCGGGAACGGCCTACGAGCAGTACTTC.

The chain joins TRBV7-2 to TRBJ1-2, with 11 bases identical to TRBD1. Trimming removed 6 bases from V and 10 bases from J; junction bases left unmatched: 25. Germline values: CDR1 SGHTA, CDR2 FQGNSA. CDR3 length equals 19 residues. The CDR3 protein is CASSSAEGTGGFYVRSYTF. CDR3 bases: TGTGCCAGCAGTTCAGCCGAGGGGACAGGGGGATTCTACGTCAGGTCCTACACCTTC.

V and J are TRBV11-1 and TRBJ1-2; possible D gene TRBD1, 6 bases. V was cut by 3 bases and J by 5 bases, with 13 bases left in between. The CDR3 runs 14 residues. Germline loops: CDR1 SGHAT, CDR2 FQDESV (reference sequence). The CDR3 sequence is CASSFPGAGYGYTF. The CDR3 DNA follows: TGTGCCAGCAGCTTCCCAGGGGCAGGGTATGGCTACACCTTC.

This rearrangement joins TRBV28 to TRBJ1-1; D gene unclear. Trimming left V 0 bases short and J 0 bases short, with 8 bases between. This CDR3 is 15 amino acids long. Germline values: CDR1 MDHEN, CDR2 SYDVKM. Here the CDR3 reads CASSLWGLMNTEAFF. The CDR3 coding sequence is TGTGCCAGCAGTTTATGGGGCCTAATGAACACTGAAGCTTTCTTT.

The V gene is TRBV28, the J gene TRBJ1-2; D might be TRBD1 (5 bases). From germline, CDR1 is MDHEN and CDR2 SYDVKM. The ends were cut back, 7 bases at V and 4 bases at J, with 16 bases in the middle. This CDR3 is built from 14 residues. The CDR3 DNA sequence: TGTGCCAGCACCCGGACATCTCTGGGCTATGGCTACACCTTC. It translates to CASTRTSLGYGYTF.

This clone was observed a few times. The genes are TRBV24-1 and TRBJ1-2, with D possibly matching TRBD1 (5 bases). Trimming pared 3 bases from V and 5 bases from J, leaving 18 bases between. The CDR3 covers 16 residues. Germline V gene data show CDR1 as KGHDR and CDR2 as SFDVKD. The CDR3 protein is CATSDGSGAWGYGYTF. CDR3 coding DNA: TGTGCCACCAGTGATGGTAGTGGCGCCTGGGGGTATGGCTACACCTTC.

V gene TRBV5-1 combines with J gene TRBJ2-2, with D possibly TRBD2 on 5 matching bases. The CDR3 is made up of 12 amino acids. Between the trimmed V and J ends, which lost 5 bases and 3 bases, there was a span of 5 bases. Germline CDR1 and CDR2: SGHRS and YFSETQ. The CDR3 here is CASRDYTGELFF. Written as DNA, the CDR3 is TGCGCCAGCAGGGACTACACCGGGGAGCTGTTTTTT. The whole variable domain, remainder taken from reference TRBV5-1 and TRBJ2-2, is KAGVTQTPRYLIKTRGQQVTLSCSPISGHRSVSWYQQTPGQGLQFLFEYFSETQRNKGNFPGRFSGRQFSNSRSEMNVSTLELGDSALYLCASRDYTGELFFGEGSRLTVL.

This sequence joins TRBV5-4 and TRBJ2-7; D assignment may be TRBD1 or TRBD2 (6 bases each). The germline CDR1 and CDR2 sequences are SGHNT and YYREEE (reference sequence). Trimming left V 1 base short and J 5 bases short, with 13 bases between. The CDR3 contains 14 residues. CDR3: CASSLLGGADEQYF. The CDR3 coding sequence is TGTGCCAGCAGCTTGTTGGGGGGCGCGGACGAGCAGTACTTC. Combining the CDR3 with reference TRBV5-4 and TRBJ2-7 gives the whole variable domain ETGVTQSPTHLIKTRGQQVTLRCSSQSGHNTVSWYQQALGQGPQFIFQYYREEENGRGNFPPRFSGLQFPNYSSELNVNALELDDSALYLCASSLLGGADEQYFGPGTRLTVT.

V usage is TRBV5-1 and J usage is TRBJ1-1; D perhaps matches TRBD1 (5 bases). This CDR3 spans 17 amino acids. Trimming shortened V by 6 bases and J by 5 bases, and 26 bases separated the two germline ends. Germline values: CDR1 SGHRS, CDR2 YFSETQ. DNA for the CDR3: TGCGCCAGCACCCTCCCCCCGGGTCCGGGGGTGGGGACTGAAGCTTTCTTT. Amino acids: CASTLPPGPGVGTEAFF.

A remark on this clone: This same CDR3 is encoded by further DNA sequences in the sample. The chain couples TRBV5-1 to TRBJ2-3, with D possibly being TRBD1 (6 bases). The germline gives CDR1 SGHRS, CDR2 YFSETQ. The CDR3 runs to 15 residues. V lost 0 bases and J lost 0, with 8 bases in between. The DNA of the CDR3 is TGCGCCAGCAGCTTGGTTGGGGGCAGCACAGATACGCAGTATTTT. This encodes CASSLVGGSTDTQYF. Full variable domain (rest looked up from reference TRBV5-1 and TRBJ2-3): KAGVTQTPRYLIKTRGQQVTLSCSPISGHRSVSWYQQTPGQGLQFLFEYFSETQRNKGNFPGRFSGRQFSNSRSEMNVSTLELGDSALYLCASSLVGGSTDTQYFGPGTRLTVL.

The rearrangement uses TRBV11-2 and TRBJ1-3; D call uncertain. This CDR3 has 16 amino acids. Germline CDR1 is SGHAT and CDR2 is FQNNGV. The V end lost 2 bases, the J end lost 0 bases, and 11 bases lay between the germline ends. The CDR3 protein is CASSLRRVSSGNTIYF. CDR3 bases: TGTGCCAGCAGCTTAAGGCGGGTTTCCTCTGGAAACACCATATATTTT.

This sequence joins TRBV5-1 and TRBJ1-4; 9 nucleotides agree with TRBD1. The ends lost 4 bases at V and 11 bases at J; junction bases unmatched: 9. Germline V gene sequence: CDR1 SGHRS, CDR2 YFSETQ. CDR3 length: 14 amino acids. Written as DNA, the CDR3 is TGCGCCAGCAGCGAGCCGGGACAGGGTCAGAAACTGTTTTTT. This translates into CASSEPGQGQKLFF.

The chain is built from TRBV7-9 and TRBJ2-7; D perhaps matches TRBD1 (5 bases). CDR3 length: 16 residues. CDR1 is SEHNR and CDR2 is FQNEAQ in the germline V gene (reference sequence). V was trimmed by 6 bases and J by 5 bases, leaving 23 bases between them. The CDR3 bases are TGTGCCAGCAGTTACACCCCCACTGGCAGGGCACACGAGCAGTACTTC. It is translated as CASSYTPTGRAHEQYF.

DNA of the CDR3: TGCGCCAGCAGCCCCAGCCCGGACAGGGGGGCTAATGAAAAACTGTTTTTT. This encodes CASSPSPDRGANEKLFF. J is TRBJ1-4 and V is TRBV5-1; 10 positions agree with TRBD1. Trimming cost V 4 bases and J 3 bases; bases outside gene matches: 9. Germline V CDR1 and CDR2: SGHRS, YFSETQ. CDR3 length equals 17 residues.

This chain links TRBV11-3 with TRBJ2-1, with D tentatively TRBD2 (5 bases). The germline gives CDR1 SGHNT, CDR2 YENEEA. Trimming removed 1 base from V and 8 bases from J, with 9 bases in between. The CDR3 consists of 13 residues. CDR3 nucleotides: TGTGCCAGCAGCTTAGGAGGGTATCATGAGCAGTTCTTC. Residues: CASSLGGYHEQFF.